The present TCR beta chain was sequenced within a study of T-cell reconstitution after alpha-beta-depleted transplantation in children. This clonotype occurred many times. This sample's TCRbeta library carried unique molecular identifier barcodes. TCRdb itself ran the PCR reads through MiXCR, one entry per CDR3 protein. The sample has approximately 190,000 distinct CDR3 sequences; roughly 6.3% are singletons. Specimen: PBMCs, collected before TCRalphabeta/CD19-depleted stem cell transplant. This TCR was sampled from a girl under three years old with combined immunodeficiency, due to receive a stem cell transplant.

The CDR3 sequence is CASSPGGSLYEQYF. The CDR3 coding sequence is TGTGCCAGCAGCCCCGGTGGCAGCCTCTACGAGCAGTACTTC. V is TRBV3-1 and J is TRBJ2-7; D remains ambiguous. Per germline, CDR1 LGHDT and CDR2 YNNKEL (reference sequence). The CDR3 totals 14 residues. Trimming pared 4 bases from V and 3 bases from J, leaving 13 bases between.